This TCR beta chain is drawn from a study of cytomegalovirus exposure and HLA in healthy donors. Germline V gene lookup returns CDR1 MNHEY and CDR2 SMNVEV (reference sequence). The V and J ends lost 5 bases and 3 bases, in that order; junction bases with no gene match: 8. The CDR3 extends over 16 amino acids. The PCR ran on 60 Vbeta and 13 Jbeta primers. Clones were read by immunoSEQ multiplex PCR, and TCRdb kept only the in-frame ones, dropping some. Among about 99,000 clones listed, about 75% were seen once. The chain uses TRBV27 and TRBJ2-2; 8 positions agree with TRBD1. The sequencing input was PBMCs. The sequence came from a man aged 55 to 69 in good health and CMV-seropositive. The CDR3 DNA reads as TGTGCCAGCAGTATTTCAGGGGGCGGCGACACCGGGGAGCTGTTTTTT. This encodes CASSISGGGDTGELFF.